The next 12 T cell receptor beta chains were all read from a single sample in a study of early T cells in non-severe SARS-CoV-2 infection. TCRdb re-analysed the 5' RACE reads in MiXCR, keeping a single row per CDR3 protein. The sample consists of tens of thousands of distinct CDR3 sequences, 10% to 15% of them appearing once. Input material: whole blood. Receptors were obtained from an adult who was a healthcare worker with PCR-confirmed SARS-CoV-2 infection or an uninfected control (not recorded which).

This clonotype was observed at least ten times. The chain combines TRBV29-1 with TRBJ1-5; 8 bases line up with TRBD1. The V gene end was trimmed by 5 bases and the J gene end by 6 bases; junction bases not matched to a gene: 9. The CDR3 sequence is 14 residues long. Germline CDR1 reads SQVTM; CDR2 reads ANQGSEA. CDR3 sequence (DNA): TGCAGCGTTAGGTCTGGACAGGGCGGTCAGCCCCAGCATTTT. Translating it yields CSVRSGQGGQPQHF.

The chain carries TRBV29-1 and TRBJ2-5, with D possibly being TRBD2 (5 bases). Trimming took off 6 bases at V and 9 bases at J, with 5 bases between the two ends. CDR1 is SQVTM, CDR2 ANQGSEA, per germline. The CDR3 spans 8 residues. The CDR3 nucleotides are TGCAGCGTGGGAGCCCAGTACTTC. Protein product: CSVGAQYF.

In its sample, this clonotype was seen a few times. This chain joins TRBV3-1 and TRBJ1-2; D not certain. V dropped 0 bases and J dropped 2 bases, with 13 bases sitting between them. Germline V gene sequence: CDR1 LGHDT, CDR2 YNNKEL (reference sequence). This CDR3 has 16 amino acids. CDR3 in amino acids: CASSQEAPGANYGYTF. DNA for the CDR3: TGTGCCAGCAGCCAAGAAGCTCCAGGTGCGAACTATGGCTACACCTTC.

Details on this clonotype: At one end the junction does not follow the germline gene, possibly because of a read error. V is TRBV7-7 and J is TRBJ2-2; D call uncertain. The CDR3 totals 14 residues. Germline V gives CDR1 SSHAT, CDR2 FNYEAQ (reference sequence). The CDR3 DNA sequence: TGTGCTAGCAGCTCGGACCCTCGGGCGGGGGAGCTGTTTTTT. It is translated as CASSSDPRAGELFF. Together with reference TRBV7-7 and TRBJ2-2, the CDR3 gives the full variable domain: GAGVSQSPRYKVTKRGQDVTLRCDPISSHATLYWYQQALGQGPEFLTYFNYEAQPDKSGLPSDRFSAERPEGSISTLTIQRTEQRDSAMYRCASSSDPRAGELFFGEGSRLTVL.

The rearrangement links TRBV11-2 to TRBJ1-1; D is undetermined. This CDR3 is 14 amino acids long. Per germline, CDR1 SGHAT and CDR2 FQNNGV. The V end was cut by 0 bases, the J end by 0 bases, with 5 bases between. This CDR3 is CASSLEPLNTEAFF. Written as DNA, the CDR3 is TGTGCCAGCAGCTTAGAGCCGCTGAACACTGAAGCTTTCTTT.

About this clonotype itself: This may be a read error, as it is one base from a much larger clone. The V and J genes are TRBV5-4 and TRBJ1-2; 8 bases map to TRBD1. There are 15 residues in the CDR3. The germline V gene encodes CDR1 SGHNT and CDR2 YYREEE (reference sequence). J gave up 13 bases and V 4 bases, and 18 bases lay outside the gene matches. CDR3 sequence (DNA): TGTGCCAGCAGCCGACAACTGGGACAGGCTCTGAGCTTCACCTTC. Protein sequence: CASSRQLGQALSFTF.

This clonotype was observed many times. The CDR3 here is CSATGLAAYNEQFF. Written as DNA, the CDR3 is TGCAGTGCCACGGGACTAGCGGCCTACAATGAGCAGTTCTTC. The V call is TRBV20-1, the J call TRBJ2-1, with TRBD2 matching over 11 bases. The germline CDR1 and CDR2 sequences are DFQATT and SNEGSKA (reference sequence). J gave up 2 bases and V 6 bases, and 3 bases lay outside the gene matches. The CDR3 extends over 14 amino acids.

The chain couples TRBV3-1 to TRBJ1-5, with D uncertain. The CDR3 sequence is 12 residues long. V lost 3 bases, J lost 4 bases, and 4 bases lay in between. The germline V gene has CDR1 LGHDT and CDR2 YNNKEL (reference sequence). CDR3 region: CASSQINQPQHF. Here the CDR3 DNA reads TGTGCCAGCAGCCAGATAAATCAGCCCCAGCATTTT.

A few counts support this clonotype. The V and J genes are TRBV7-9 and TRBJ2-7; D is possibly TRBD2 (7 bases). Germline V lookup: CDR1 SEHNR, CDR2 FQNEAQ (reference sequence). The V and J ends lost 4 bases and 4 bases respectively, with 14 bases between them. The CDR3 is made up of 14 amino acids. The CDR3 loop reads CASSSGGGAYEQYF. The CDR3 DNA is TGTGCCAGCAGCTCCGGCGGGGGCGCTTACGAGCAGTACTTC.

In its sample, this clonotype was seen many times. The V gene is TRBV27, the J gene TRBJ2-1; D possibly corresponds to TRBD1 (6 bases). Germline V lookup: CDR1 MNHEY, CDR2 SMNVEV (reference sequence). Trimming left V 5 bases short and J 5 bases short, with 13 bases between. The CDR3 has 14 amino acids. Here the CDR3 DNA reads TGTGCCAGCAGTCTACAACAGGGAAACAATGAGCAGTTCTTC. Translation gives CASSLQQGNNEQFF.

This clonotype came up many times. The chain joins TRBV7-9 to TRBJ2-3, with D perhaps being TRBD1 or TRBD2 (5 bases each). Trimming took 7 bases from V and 0 from J, leaving 14 bases between them. The CDR3 totals 15 residues. Germline values: CDR1 SEHNR, CDR2 FQNEAQ (reference sequence). CDR3 residues: CASIPDGASTDTQYF. DNA for the CDR3: TGTGCCAGCATCCCGGACGGGGCCAGCACAGATACGCAGTATTTT.

This clonotype has ten or more counts. The V call is TRBV5-1, the J call TRBJ1-6, with a tentative D call TRBD1 (6 bases). Germline loops: CDR1 SGHRS, CDR2 YFSETQ. The V gene lost 4 bases and the J gene lost 5 bases, with 16 bases spanning the gap. The CDR3 runs 16 residues. The CDR3: CASSASGAPDNSPLHF. The CDR3 DNA reads as TGCGCCAGCAGCGCATCGGGGGCCCCCGATAATTCACCCCTCCACTTT.